Following are 19 T cell receptor beta chains from one sample sequenced in a study of cytomegalovirus exposure and HLA in healthy donors. PCR amplification relied on 60 Vbeta primers (plus 13 Jbeta primers). Clones were read by immunoSEQ multiplex PCR, and TCRdb kept only the in-frame ones, dropping some. The sample contains about 110,000 clones, around three quarters of which appear only once. The sequenced sample consisted of PBMCs. The receptors stem from a woman in her twenties or thirties in good health and CMV-seronegative.

There are a few counts of this clone. V usage is TRBV2 and J usage is TRBJ1-6; D might be TRBD1 (5 bases). The CDR3 is 15 residues long. V lost 4 bases, J lost 5 bases, and 12 bases lay in between. The germline CDR1 and CDR2 sequences are SNHLY and FYNNEI. This CDR3 is CASSGPGPDNSPLHF. In DNA, the CDR3 is TGTGCCAGCAGTGGACCAGGGCCCGATAATTCACCCCTCCACTTT.

V gene TRBV7-9 combines with J gene TRBJ2-5; 7 nucleotides match TRBD2. The CDR3 totals 15 residues. Germline V lookup: CDR1 SEHNR, CDR2 FQNEAQ (reference sequence). V dropped 3 bases and J dropped 3; count of bases not matched to a gene: 7. DNA of the CDR3: TGTGCCAGCAGCTTCGCCGGGGCGGGGGAAGAGACCCAGTACTTC. Translated, it gives CASSFAGAGEETQYF.

The J gene is TRBJ1-1, the V gene TRBV29-1; D is possibly TRBD1 (6 bases). CDR3 length: 10 amino acids. V was clipped by 6 bases and J by 7 bases, with 9 bases between them. Looked up from germline, CDR1 is SQVTM and CDR2 is ANQGSEA. CDR3 region: CSVTDSEAFF. CDR3 in DNA: TGCAGCGTAACGGACAGTGAAGCTTTCTTT.

This clone was recorded once. Here the CDR3 omits its conserved ending phenylalanine or tryptophan, so a read error is the likely source. V and J are TRBV30 and TRBJ1-2, with D perhaps TRBD1 (5 bases). The ends were cut back, 0 bases at V and 4 bases at J, with 15 bases in the middle. The CDR3 contains 15 residues. The germline CDR1 and CDR2 sequences are GTSNPN and SVGIG (reference sequence). CDR3 protein: CAWSVDGGAIYGYTS. The CDR3 nucleotides read TGTGCCTGGAGTGTAGACGGGGGAGCGATCTATGGCTACACCTCC.

This clone was detected once. CDR3 region: CASSVRAHHNSPLHF. DNA for the CDR3: TGTGCCAGCAGCGTCAGGGCCCACCATAATTCACCCCTCCACTTT. The chain uses TRBV7-3 and TRBJ1-6, with D maybe TRBD1 (5 bases). The CDR3 sequence is 15 residues long. CDR1 and CDR2 from the germline V gene are SGHTA and FQGTGA. V shed 5 bases and J shed 5 bases, with 13 bases lying between them.

V is TRBV11-2 and J is TRBJ2-7, with 8 nucleotides matching TRBD1. The CDR3 consists of 16 residues. V lost 7 bases, J lost 1 base, and 12 bases stayed unmatched. The germline V gene has CDR1 SGHAT and CDR2 FQNNGV. The CDR3 region is CASTFLRGQDSYEQYF. CDR3 nucleotide sequence: TGTGCCAGCACCTTCCTCAGGGGACAGGATTCCTACGAGCAGTACTTC.

The gene calls are TRBV6-5 and TRBJ1-6; a possible D gene is TRBD1 (5 bases). Trimming pared 0 bases from V and 7 bases from J, leaving 13 bases between. CDR1 and CDR2 (germline): MNHEY, SVGAGI. The CDR3 has 16 residues. Here the CDR3 reads CASSYSGGGNNSPLHF. The CDR3 bases are TGTGCCAGCAGTTACTCGGGGGGAGGAAACAATTCACCCCTCCACTTT.

This chain connects TRBV6-1 to TRBJ1-1; D is unclear. There are 12 residues in the CDR3. Germline V lookup: CDR1 MNHNS, CDR2 SASEGT. Trimming removed 6 bases at V and 7 bases at J, with 12 bases between. The CDR3 is CASRGLASEAFF. The CDR3 DNA reads TGTGCCAGCAGGGGCCTAGCGAGTGAAGCTTTCTTT.

This clone was counted between two and nine times. The chain links TRBV6-1 to TRBJ2-3, with 10 positions matching TRBD1. From germline, CDR1 is MNHNS and CDR2 SASEGT. V shed 11 bases and J 5 bases; nucleotides not matched to a gene: 13. CDR3 length equals 15 residues. This CDR3 reads CAGPTDRTGGDTQYF. The CDR3 DNA sequence: TGTGCCGGACCCACAGACCGGACAGGGGGAGATACGCAGTATTTT.

The chain joins TRBV6-1 to TRBJ2-7; D is unresolved. The CDR3 length is 14 residues. Germline-derived CDR1 and CDR2 are MNHNS and SASEGT. Trimming took off 4 bases at V and 1 base at J, with 11 bases between the two ends. Here the CDR3 DNA reads TGTGCCAGCAGTGGGGCAGGCTCATCCTACGAGCAGTACTTC. Its translation is CASSGAGSSYEQYF.

This rearrangement joins TRBV5-6 to TRBJ2-1; 8 bases map to TRBD1. Trimming removed 4 bases from V and 8 bases from J; junction bases left unmatched: 8. CDR3 length: 14 residues. Germline-derived CDR1 and CDR2 are SGHDT and YYEEEE. CDR3 DNA sequence: TGTGCCAGCAGCGCCCAGACAGGGGTGGATGAGCAGTTCTTC. Amino acid sequence: CASSAQTGVDEQFF.

The chain combines TRBV7-8 with TRBJ2-5; D remains unclear. Germline loops: CDR1 SGHVS, CDR2 FQNEAQ. V lost 0 bases and J lost 1, with 12 bases in between. This CDR3 comprises 16 residues. Written as DNA, the CDR3 is TGTGCCAGCAGCTTAGCCGGTGGCACAGTCCAAGAGACCCAGTACTTC. Its protein product is CASSLAGGTVQETQYF.

CDR3 region: CASSLGQGISEAFF. The CDR3, as DNA: TGTGCCAGCAGTTTGGGACAGGGTATTAGTGAAGCTTTCTTT. The J gene is TRBJ1-1, the V gene TRBV6-5; 9 nucleotides match TRBD1. Germline V CDR1 and CDR2: MNHEY, SVGAGI. The CDR3 is made up of 14 amino acids. The V and J ends lost 4 bases and 7 bases, in that order; junction bases with no gene match: 7.

The V call is TRBV29-1, the J call TRBJ1-2; D call uncertain. The V end was cut by 3 bases, the J end by 7 bases, with 12 bases between. Germline lookup yields CDR1 SQVTM and CDR2 ANQGSEA. The CDR3 sequence is 12 residues long. The CDR3 loop reads CSVDTHRGGYTF. The CDR3 bases are TGCAGCGTTGATACCCATCGGGGTGGCTACACCTTC.

This clone has just a few counts. The V call is TRBV6-1, the J call TRBJ2-7, with TRBD1 identical over 9 bases. Germline CDR1 reads MNHNS; CDR2 reads SASEGT. The CDR3 extends over 13 amino acids. V shed 9 bases, J shed 6 bases, and the junction held 9 bases outside the gene matches. This CDR3 reads CASCRDRVFEQYF. CDR3 coding DNA: TGTGCCAGTTGCCGGGACAGGGTTTTCGAGCAGTACTTC.

Only a few counts were recorded for this clone. This rearrangement joins TRBV25-1 to TRBJ1-1; TRBD1 aligns across 8 bases. V lost 8 bases and J lost 0; bases outside the gene matches: 2. The germline V gene has CDR1 MGHDK and CDR2 SYGVNS. The CDR3 consists of 13 residues. This CDR3 is CASSGGLNTEAFF. Here the CDR3 DNA reads TGTGCCAGCTCAGGGGGCCTGAACACTGAAGCTTTCTTT.

The chain employs TRBV7-9 and TRBJ2-1; the match to TRBD2 covers 10 bases. J lost 15 bases, V lost 5 bases, and 10 bases had no gene match. Germline-derived CDR1 and CDR2 are SEHNR and FQNEAQ (reference sequence). The CDR3 has 13 amino acids. CDR3 DNA: TGTGCCAGCAGCGCCCTAGCGGGAGACGTAGGGTTCTTC. Protein product: CASSALAGDVGFF.

In this sample, this clone turned up once. CDR3 bases: TGTGCCAGCAGCTTAGCGACAGGGAGGGAAAAACTGTTTTTT. Translating it yields CASSLATGREKLFF. The chain is built from TRBV7-2 and TRBJ1-4; 7 bases line up with TRBD1. The CDR3 loop spans 14 amino acids. The V gene's germline CDR1 is SGHTA and CDR2 FQGNSA. The V gene end was trimmed by 0 bases and the J gene end by 8 bases; junction bases not matched to a gene: 3.

The CDR3 DNA is TGTGCCAGCAGCCTAGGGGACAGGGACTACCAAGAGACCCAGTACTTC. It translates to CASSLGDRDYQETQYF. The rearrangement joins TRBV7-9 to TRBJ2-5; 9 bases agree with TRBD1. CDR1 is SEHNR, CDR2 FQNEAQ, per germline (reference sequence). The V segment lost 5 bases and the J segment 0 bases; nucleotides outside the gene matches: 7. The CDR3 has 16 amino acids. The whole variable domain, filled in from reference TRBV7-9 and TRBJ2-5, reads DTGVSQNPRHKITKRGQNVTFRCDPISEHNRLYWYRQTLGQGPEFLTYFQNEAQLEKSRLLSDRFSAERPKGSFSTLEIQRTEQGDSAMYLCASSLGDRDYQETQYFGPGTRLLVL.